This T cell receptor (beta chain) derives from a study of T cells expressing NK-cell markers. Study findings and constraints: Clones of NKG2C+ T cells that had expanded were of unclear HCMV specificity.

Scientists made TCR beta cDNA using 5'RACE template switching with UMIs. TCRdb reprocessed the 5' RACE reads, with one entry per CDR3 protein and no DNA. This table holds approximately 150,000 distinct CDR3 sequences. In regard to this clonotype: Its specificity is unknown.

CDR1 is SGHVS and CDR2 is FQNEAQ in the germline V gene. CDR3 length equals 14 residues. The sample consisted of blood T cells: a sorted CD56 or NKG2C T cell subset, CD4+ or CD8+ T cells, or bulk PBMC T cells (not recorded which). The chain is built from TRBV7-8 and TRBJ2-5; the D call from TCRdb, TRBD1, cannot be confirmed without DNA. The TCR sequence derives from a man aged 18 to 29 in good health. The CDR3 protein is CASSTGTGKETQYF.